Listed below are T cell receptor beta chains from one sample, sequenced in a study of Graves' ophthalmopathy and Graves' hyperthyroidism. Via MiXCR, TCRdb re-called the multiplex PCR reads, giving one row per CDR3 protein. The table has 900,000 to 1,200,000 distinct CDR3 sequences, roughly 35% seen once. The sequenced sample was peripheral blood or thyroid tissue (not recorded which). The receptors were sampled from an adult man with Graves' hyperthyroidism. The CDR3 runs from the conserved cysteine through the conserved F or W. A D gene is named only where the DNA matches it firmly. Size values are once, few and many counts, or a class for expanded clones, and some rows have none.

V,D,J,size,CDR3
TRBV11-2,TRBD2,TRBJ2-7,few,CASRSNDQREFFEQYF
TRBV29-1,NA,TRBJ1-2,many,CSVKRRPGAQDYGYTF
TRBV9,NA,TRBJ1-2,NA,CASSPRGGGAYGYTF
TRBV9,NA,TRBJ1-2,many,CASSVATGTNYGYTF
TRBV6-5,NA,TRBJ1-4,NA,CASTSSNEKLFF
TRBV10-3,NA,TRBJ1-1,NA,CAISDMGTSEAFF
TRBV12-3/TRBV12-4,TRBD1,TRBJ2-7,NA,CASSPTGQYYEQYF
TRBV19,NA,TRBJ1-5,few,CASRGQSAGRVRRFNQPQHF
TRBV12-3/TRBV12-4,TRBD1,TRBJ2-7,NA,CASRISGQGYEQYF
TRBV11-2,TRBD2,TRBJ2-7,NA,CASSLHSSGPGEQYF
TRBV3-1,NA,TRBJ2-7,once,CASSLQGAGFNEQYF
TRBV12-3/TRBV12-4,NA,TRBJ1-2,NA,CASRGLGSANYGYTF
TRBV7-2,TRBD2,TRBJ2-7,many,CASSLREGLTYEQYF
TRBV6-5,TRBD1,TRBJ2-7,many,CASSGRDSPLVQYF
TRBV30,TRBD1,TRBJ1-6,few,CAWRADRGISSPLHF
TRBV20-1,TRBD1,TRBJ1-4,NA,CSARVRDRGSEKLFF